The present T cell receptor (beta chain) was sequenced within a study of T-cell reconstitution after alpha-beta-depleted transplantation in children. Study findings and constraints: Reports say that about two months after transplant, the alpha-beta T cells came out of several hundred graft clones that had expanded. One year post-transplant, T-cell counts and diversity were largely derived from T cells produced anew.

TCRbeta library preparation incorporated unique molecular identifiers. TCRdb reprocessed the PCR reads with MiXCR, giving one entry per CDR3 protein. The sample holds about 420,000 distinct CDR3 sequences; around 15% are singletons and the top ten take roughly 27%. The CDR3 runs to 14 residues. Germline V CDR1 and CDR2: MNHEY, SVGAGI. The V gene lost 5 bases and the J gene lost 0 bases, with 8 bases spanning the gap. This clonotype appeared many times. Its antigen remains unknown. The rearrangement uses TRBV6-5 and TRBJ2-4; no clear D gene. This TCR was sampled from a boy under two years old who had a stem cell transplant for Wiskott-Aldrich syndrome, so the T cells may come from the graft donor. This specimen consisted of PBMCs, mostly from graft donor cells, obtained 360 days after TCRalphabeta/CD19-depleted stem cell transplant. The CDR3 loop is CASSNGIAKNIQYF. DNA for the CDR3: TGTGCCAGCAGTAACGGTATAGCCAAAAACATTCAGTACTTC.